A selection of T cell receptor beta chains follows, all from one sample in a study of T cells after yellow fever vaccination. TCRdb reprocessed the 5' RACE reads with MiXCR, giving one entry per CDR3 protein. The table has about 300,000 distinct CDR3 sequences, around 8.6% seen once. The sequencing used CD4+ T cells sorted from PBMCs, collected 5 days after the yellow fever booster vaccination. These receptors were taken from a man aged 18 to 30 who received the YFV17D yellow fever vaccine. CDR3s include the opening cysteine and the closing phenylalanine or tryptophan. The order of the fields is D gene, clone size, V gene, J gene, CDR3 protein, CDR3 DNA. D genes are given only for firm matches. A row's size may be missing; if present it is once, few, many or a size class.

.	few	TRBV28	TRBJ2-4	CASIGLGIQYF	TGTGCCAGCATTGGGTTGGGCATTCAGTACTTC
TRBD1	.	TRBV20-1	TRBJ1-5	CSALLPGQGDQPQHF	TGCAGTGCCCTATTACCGGGACAGGGGGATCAGCCCCAGCATTTT
TRBD1	.	TRBV7-2	TRBJ2-5	CASSLQTGGLKTQYF	TGTGCCAGCAGCTTACAGACAGGGGGCTTGAAGACCCAGTACTTC
TRBD1	few	TRBV5-1	TRBJ2-1	CASRSPRQGNEQFF	TGCGCCAGCAGGTCCCCCCGACAGGGCAATGAGCAGTTCTTC
TRBD1	many	TRBV11-2	TRBJ1-2	CASSSGQDYGYTF	TGTGCCAGCAGCTCCGGACAGGATTATGGCTACACCTTC
.	.	TRBV5-1	TRBJ2-2	CASSLKGGTGELFF	TGCGCCAGCAGTCTGAAAGGGGGCACCGGGGAGCTGTTTTTT
TRBD2	few	TRBV27	TRBJ2-2	CASSLLQTSVNTGELFF	TGTGCCAGCAGTTTACTCCAGACTAGCGTGAACACCGGGGAGCTGTTTTTT
TRBD2	.	TRBV3-1	TRBJ2-2	CASSHSGGELFF	TGTGCCAGCAGCCATAGCGGGGGGGAGCTGTTTTTT
TRBD2	many	TRBV20-1	TRBJ2-7	CSAPSASGGYEQYF	TGCAGTGCCCCCTCGGCTAGCGGGGGGTACGAGCAGTACTTC
TRBD1	many	TRBV18	TRBJ2-7	CASSPPGTDTYEQYF	TGTGCCAGCTCACCACCCGGGACAGACACCTACGAGCAGTACTTC